The 15 T cell receptor beta chains reported below all come from one sample, sequenced in a study of CD8 T cells in ankylosing spondylitis. Points from the study as a whole: Blood of patients with ankylosing spondylitis appeared to be characterized by a TCR beta motif of fewer than 10 highly homologous variants.

These receptors are not linked to any known antigen. TCRdb independently ran MiXCR on the 5' RACE reads; one entry per CDR3 protein. The sample shows approximately 540,000 distinct CDR3 sequences, roughly 13% of them seen only once. Material: blood, either unsorted or a sorted T cell fraction (not recorded which). Receptor source: a male donor with ankylosing spondylitis.

The sample holds a few counts of this clonotype. This chain links TRBV6-2 or TRBV6-3 with TRBJ2-2; D is perhaps TRBD1 or TRBD2 (5 bases each). CDR1 and CDR2 (germline): MNHEY, SVGEGT. The CDR3 spans 18 residues. Deletions cut 6 bases from V and 4 bases from J, with 24 bases between. The CDR3 DNA sequence: TGTGCCAGCAGATCATTATCGGGTAGGGACCGAGGCACCGGGGAGCTGTTTTTT. Its translation: CASRSLSGRDRGTGELFF.

Only a few counts were recorded for this clonotype. This sequence joins TRBV11-2 and TRBJ2-2, with 8 bases aligning to TRBD1. Germline-derived CDR1 and CDR2 are SGHAT and FQNNGV. This CDR3 has 15 amino acids. After removal of 5 bases from V and 1 base from J, the junction contained 3 bases not matched to a gene. Here the CDR3 DNA reads TGTGCCAGCAGCGTACAGGGGGGGAACACCGGGGAGCTGTTTTTT. The encoded protein is CASSVQGGNTGELFF.

The chain combines TRBV15 with TRBJ2-7; TRBD2 aligns across 7 bases. V dropped 5 bases and J dropped 0; count of bases not matched to a gene: 7. The CDR3 totals 15 residues. The V gene's germline CDR1 is LNHNV and CDR2 YYDKDF (reference sequence). CDR3 coding DNA: TGTGCCACCAGCGGAGGTAGCGGGCTCTCCTACGAGCAGTACGTC. The encoded protein is CATSGGSGLSYEQYV.

Turning to this clonotype: A much bigger clone sits one base away, suggesting this may be a read error. CDR3 sequence reads: CATSDPASGRTDTQYF. In DNA, the CDR3 is TGTGCCACCAGTGATCCGGCTAGCGGGAGGACAGATACGCAGTATTTT. The chain employs TRBV24-1 and TRBJ2-3; 11 bases agree with TRBD2. Germline V CDR1 and CDR2: KGHDR, SFDVKD. V lost 3 bases and J lost 3; bases outside the gene matches: 4. This CDR3 spans 16 amino acids.

V gene TRBV20-1 combines with J gene TRBJ2-3; 8 bases match TRBD2. Germline V gene sequence: CDR1 DFQATT, CDR2 SNEGSKA (reference sequence). The CDR3 extends over 15 amino acids. V lost 6 bases to trimming and J lost 4 bases; unmatched junction nucleotides: 12. CDR3 protein: CSARGGVAGSDTQYF. The CDR3 nucleotides are TGCAGTGCCCGGGGTGGGGTAGCGGGATCAGATACGCAGTATTTT.

This clonotype occurred once. The chain joins TRBV24-1 to TRBJ2-1; a possible D gene is TRBD1 (6 bases). This CDR3 is 13 amino acids long. Germline V lookup: CDR1 KGHDR, CDR2 SFDVKD. V lost 3 bases and J lost 10, with 12 bases in between. This CDR3 reads CATSDVNRVEQFF. The DNA for the CDR3 is TGTGCCACCAGTGATGTAAACAGGGTCGAGCAGTTCTTC.

This clonotype showed up many times. V and J are TRBV5-1 and TRBJ2-1; TRBD2 matches 9 bases. The CDR3 totals 15 residues. CDR1 and CDR2 (germline): SGHRS, YFSETQ. Germline trimming cut 4 bases from V and 4 bases from J; bases unmatched to any gene: 6. Written as DNA, the CDR3 is TGCGCCAGCAGCCCCAGGACTAGCGAGTACAATGAGCAGTTCTTC. This gives the protein CASSPRTSEYNEQFF.

This clonotype showed up just a few times. The gene calls are TRBV29-1 and TRBJ1-2; 7 nucleotides agree with TRBD1. The junction had 8 bases not matched to a gene; V was cut back by 5 bases and J by 8 bases. Germline V gene lookup returns CDR1 SQVTM and CDR2 ANQGSEA. The CDR3 extends over 12 amino acids. In DNA, the CDR3 is TGCAGCGTTAGGACAGGACGACCGGGCTACACCTTC. Encoded protein: CSVRTGRPGYTF. Based on the CDR3 plus reference TRBV29-1 and TRBJ1-2, the full variable domain is SAVISQKPSRDICQRGTSLTIQCQVDSQVTMMFWYRQQPGQSLTLIATANQGSEATYESGFVIDKFPISRPNLTFSTLTVSNMSPEDSSIYLCSVRTGRPGYTFGSGTRLTVV.

The rearrangement links TRBV9 to TRBJ2-5, with 10 bases fitting TRBD2. This CDR3 is 17 amino acids long. J was trimmed by 4 bases and V by 0 bases; bases with no gene match: 9. In germline, CDR1 is SGDLS, CDR2 YYNGEE. CDR3 residues: CASSVEGEREGPETQYF. As DNA, the CDR3 is TGTGCCAGCAGCGTAGAAGGGGAGCGGGAGGGCCCAGAGACCCAGTACTTC.

At least ten counts were recorded for this clonotype. J is TRBJ2-2 and V is TRBV5-8; perhaps TRBD1 as D (5 bases). The germline CDR1 and CDR2 sequences are SGHTS and YDEGEE. Trimming removed 4 bases from V and 1 base from J, with 14 bases in between. This CDR3 contains 16 residues. The DNA for the CDR3 is TGTGCCAGCAGCCCCTCGTGGGGCGGGAACACCGGGGAGCTGTTTTTT. It translates to CASSPSWGGNTGELFF.

V gene TRBV20-1 combines with J gene TRBJ2-7; TRBD2 aligns across 8 bases. CDR1 DFQATT and CDR2 SNEGSKA come from the germline V gene (reference sequence). The J segment lost 0 bases and the V segment lost 6 bases, leaving 16 bases of the junction unmatched. The CDR3 runs to 17 residues. The DNA of the CDR3 is TGCAGTGCCAAACACGGGACTAGTTTAATTGACTCCTACGAGCAGTACTTC. It specifies CSAKHGTSLIDSYEQYF.

This clonotype came up a few times. This chain joins TRBV7-9 and TRBJ2-1; a possible D gene is TRBD2 (5 bases). Trimming pared 5 bases from V and 8 bases from J, leaving 19 bases between. This CDR3 contains 15 residues. Germline V gives CDR1 SEHNR, CDR2 FQNEAQ (reference sequence). For the CDR3, the DNA is TGTGCCAGCAGCGCCGACACCGGGAAGGGCTATGAGCAGTTCTTC. Its translation: CASSADTGKGYEQFF.

There are a few counts of this clonotype. This rearrangement joins TRBV5-1 to TRBJ2-7; TRBD1 matches at 8 bases. Germline V gives CDR1 SGHRS, CDR2 YFSETQ. The CDR3 is 14 residues long. Trimming at V came to 0 bases and at J to 3 bases, leaving 2 bases not matched to a gene. CDR3 region: CASSLVTGGYEQYF. CDR3 coding DNA: TGCGCCAGCAGCTTGGTAACAGGGGGCTACGAGCAGTACTTC.

V gene TRBV5-5 combines with J gene TRBJ2-4; D gene ambiguous. Germline V gene lookup returns CDR1 SGHKS and CDR2 YYEKEE (reference sequence). V lost 0 bases, J lost 6 bases, and 10 bases lay in between. CDR3 size: 14 residues. CDR3 coding DNA: TGTGCCAGCAGCTTGGAAAGGTTGCGAAACATTCAGTACTTC. Its protein is CASSLERLRNIQYF. Full variable domain (rest looked up from reference TRBV5-5 and TRBJ2-4): DAGVTQSPTHLIKTRGQQVTLRCSPISGHKSVSWYQQVLGQGPQFIFQYYEKEERGRGNFPDRFSARQFPNYSSELNVNALLLGDSALYLCASSLERLRNIQYFGAGTRLSVL.

The chain is built from TRBV21-1 and TRBJ1-3. TRBV21-1 is deemed a pseudogene. This CDR3 is built from 15 residues. CDR3 loop: CASGCVAHSGNTIYF. In DNA, the CDR3 is TGTGCCAGCGGGTGTGTCGCTCACTCTGGAAACACCATATATTTT.